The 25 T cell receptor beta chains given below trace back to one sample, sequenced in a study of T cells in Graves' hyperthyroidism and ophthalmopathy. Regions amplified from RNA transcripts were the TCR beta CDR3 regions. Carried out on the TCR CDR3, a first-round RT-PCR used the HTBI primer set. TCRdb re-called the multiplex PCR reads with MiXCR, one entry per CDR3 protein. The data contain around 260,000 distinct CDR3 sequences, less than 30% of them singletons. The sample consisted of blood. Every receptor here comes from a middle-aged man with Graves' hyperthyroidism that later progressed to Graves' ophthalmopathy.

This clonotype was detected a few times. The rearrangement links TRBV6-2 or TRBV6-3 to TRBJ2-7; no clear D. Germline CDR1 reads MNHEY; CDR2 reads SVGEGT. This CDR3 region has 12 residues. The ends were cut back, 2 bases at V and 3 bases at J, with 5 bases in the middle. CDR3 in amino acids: CASSYAHYEQYF. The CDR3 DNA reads TGTGCCAGCAGTTACGCCCACTACGAGCAGTACTTC.

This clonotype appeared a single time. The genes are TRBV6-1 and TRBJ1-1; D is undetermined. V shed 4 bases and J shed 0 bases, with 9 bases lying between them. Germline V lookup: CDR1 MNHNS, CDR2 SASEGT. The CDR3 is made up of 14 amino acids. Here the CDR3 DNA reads TGTGCCAGCAGTGCCTTTAGCATGAACACTGAAGCTTTCTTT. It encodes CASSAFSMNTEAFF.

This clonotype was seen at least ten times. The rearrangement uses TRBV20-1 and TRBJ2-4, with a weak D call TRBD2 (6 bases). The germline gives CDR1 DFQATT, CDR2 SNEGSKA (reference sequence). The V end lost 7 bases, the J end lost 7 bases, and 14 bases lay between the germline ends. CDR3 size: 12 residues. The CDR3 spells CSGQLGGNIQYF. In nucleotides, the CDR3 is TGCAGTGGTCAGCTTGGGGGGAACATTCAGTACTTC.

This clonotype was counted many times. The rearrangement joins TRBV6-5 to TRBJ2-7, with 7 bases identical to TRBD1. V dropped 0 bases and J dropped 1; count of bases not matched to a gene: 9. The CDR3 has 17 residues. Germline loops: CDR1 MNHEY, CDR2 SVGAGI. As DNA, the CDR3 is TGTGCCAGCAGTTACTCGCTTCCCCAGGGGGTATCCTACGAGCAGTACTTC. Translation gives CASSYSLPQGVSYEQYF.

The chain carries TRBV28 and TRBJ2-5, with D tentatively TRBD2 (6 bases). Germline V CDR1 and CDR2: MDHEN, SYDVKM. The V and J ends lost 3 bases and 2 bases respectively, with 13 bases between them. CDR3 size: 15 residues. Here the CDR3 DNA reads TGTGCCAGCAGTTTCTTCGGACTACGTCAAGAGACCCAGTACTTC. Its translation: CASSFFGLRQETQYF.

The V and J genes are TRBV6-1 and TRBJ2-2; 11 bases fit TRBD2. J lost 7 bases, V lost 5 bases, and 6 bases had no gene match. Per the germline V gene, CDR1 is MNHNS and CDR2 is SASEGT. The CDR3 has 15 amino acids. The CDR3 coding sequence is TGTGCCAGCAGTCCTAATAGCGGGAGGGGCGGGGAGCTGTTTTTT. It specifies CASSPNSGRGGELFF.

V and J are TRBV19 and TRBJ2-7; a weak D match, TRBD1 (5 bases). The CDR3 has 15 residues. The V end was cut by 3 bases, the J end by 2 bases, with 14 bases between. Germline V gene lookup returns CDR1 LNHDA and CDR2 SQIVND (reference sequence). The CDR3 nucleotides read TGTGCCAGTAGTATCAGGGCTCAAGGGCCCTACGAGCAGTACTTC. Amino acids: CASSIRAQGPYEQYF. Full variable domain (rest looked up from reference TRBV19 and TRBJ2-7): DGGITQSPKYLFRKEGQNVTLSCEQNLNHDAMYWYRQDPGQGLRLIYYSQIVNDFQKGDIAEGYSVSREKKESFPLTVTSAQKNPTAFYLCASSIRAQGPYEQYFGPGTRLTVT.

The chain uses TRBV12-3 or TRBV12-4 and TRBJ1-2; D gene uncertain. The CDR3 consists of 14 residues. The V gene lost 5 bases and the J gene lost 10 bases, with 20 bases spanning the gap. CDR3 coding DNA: TGTGCCAGCAGTCCCCAGGACGGACCCTCGTCCTACACCTTC. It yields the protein CASSPQDGPSSYTF.

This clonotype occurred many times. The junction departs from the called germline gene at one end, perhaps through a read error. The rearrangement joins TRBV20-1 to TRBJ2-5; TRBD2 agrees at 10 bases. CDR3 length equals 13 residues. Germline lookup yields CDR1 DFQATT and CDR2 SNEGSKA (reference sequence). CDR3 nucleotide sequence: TGCAGTGCCGCTAGACTAGCGGGCGAGACCCAGCACTTC. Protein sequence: CSAARLAGETQHF.

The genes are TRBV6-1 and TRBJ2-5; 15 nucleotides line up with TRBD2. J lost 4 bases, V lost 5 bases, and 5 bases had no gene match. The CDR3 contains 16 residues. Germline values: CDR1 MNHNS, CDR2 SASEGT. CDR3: CASSPGLAGGAETQYF. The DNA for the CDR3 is TGTGCCAGCAGTCCGGGACTAGCGGGGGGCGCAGAGACCCAGTACTTC.

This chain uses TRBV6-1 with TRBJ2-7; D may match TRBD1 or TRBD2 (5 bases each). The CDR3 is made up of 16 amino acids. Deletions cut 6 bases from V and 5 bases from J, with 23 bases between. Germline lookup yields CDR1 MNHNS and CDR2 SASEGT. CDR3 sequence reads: CASSREGSGLGDEQYF. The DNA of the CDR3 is TGTGCCAGCAGCCGAGAGGGATCGGGATTGGGGGACGAGCAGTACTTC.

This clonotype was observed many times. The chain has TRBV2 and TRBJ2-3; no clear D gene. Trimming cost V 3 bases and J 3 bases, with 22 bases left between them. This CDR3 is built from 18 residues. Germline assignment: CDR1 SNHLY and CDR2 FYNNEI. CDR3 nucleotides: TGTGCCAGCAGTGAGGACGTAATAGGGTTTTTGTCGACAGATACGCAGTATTTT. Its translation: CASSEDVIGFLSTDTQYF.

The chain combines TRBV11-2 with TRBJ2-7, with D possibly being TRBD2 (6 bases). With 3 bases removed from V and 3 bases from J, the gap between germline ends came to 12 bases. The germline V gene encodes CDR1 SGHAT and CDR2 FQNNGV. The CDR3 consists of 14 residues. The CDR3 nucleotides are TGTGCCAGCAGCTTCGGGACTTCTAGCTACGAGCAGTACTTC. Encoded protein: CASSFGTSSYEQYF.

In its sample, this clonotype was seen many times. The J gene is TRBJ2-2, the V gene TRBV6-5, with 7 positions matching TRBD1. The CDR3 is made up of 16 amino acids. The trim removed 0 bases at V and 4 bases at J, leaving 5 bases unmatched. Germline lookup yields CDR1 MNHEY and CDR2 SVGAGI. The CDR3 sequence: CASSYSWGQITGELFF. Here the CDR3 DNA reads TGTGCCAGCAGTTACTCGTGGGGACAGATCACCGGGGAGCTGTTTTTT.

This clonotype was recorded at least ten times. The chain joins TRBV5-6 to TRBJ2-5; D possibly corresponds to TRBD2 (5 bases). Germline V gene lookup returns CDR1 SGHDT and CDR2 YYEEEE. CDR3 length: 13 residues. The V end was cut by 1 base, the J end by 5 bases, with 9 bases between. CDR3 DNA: TGTGCCAGCAGCTTGAGGTCGGGGGAGACCCAGTACTTC. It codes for CASSLRSGETQYF.

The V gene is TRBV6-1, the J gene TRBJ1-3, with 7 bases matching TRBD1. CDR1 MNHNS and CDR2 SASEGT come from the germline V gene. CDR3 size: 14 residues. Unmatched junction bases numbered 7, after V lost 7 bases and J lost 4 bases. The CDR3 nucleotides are TGTGCCAGCACCTTAACAGGGGTGGGAAACACCATATATTTT. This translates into CASTLTGVGNTIYF.

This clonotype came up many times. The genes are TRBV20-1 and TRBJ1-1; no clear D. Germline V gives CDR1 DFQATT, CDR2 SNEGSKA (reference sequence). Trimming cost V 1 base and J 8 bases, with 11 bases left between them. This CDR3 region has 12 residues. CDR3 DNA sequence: TGCAGTGCTAGAGCCCCTGGAGGCGAAGCTTTCTTT. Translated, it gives CSARAPGGEAFF.

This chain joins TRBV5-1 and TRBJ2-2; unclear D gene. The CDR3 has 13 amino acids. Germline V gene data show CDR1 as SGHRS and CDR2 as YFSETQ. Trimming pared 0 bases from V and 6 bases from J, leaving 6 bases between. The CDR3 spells CASSLGSSGELFF. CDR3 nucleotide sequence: TGCGCCAGCAGCTTGGGGTCGTCCGGGGAGCTGTTTTTT.

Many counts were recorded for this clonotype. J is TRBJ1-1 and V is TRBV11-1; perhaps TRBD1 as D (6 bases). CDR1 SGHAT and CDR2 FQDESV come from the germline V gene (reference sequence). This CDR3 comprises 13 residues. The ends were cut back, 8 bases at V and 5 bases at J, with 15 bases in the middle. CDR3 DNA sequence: TGTGCCAGCGCAAAGGGAGGGGGAACTGAAGCTTTCTTT. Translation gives CASAKGGGTEAFF.

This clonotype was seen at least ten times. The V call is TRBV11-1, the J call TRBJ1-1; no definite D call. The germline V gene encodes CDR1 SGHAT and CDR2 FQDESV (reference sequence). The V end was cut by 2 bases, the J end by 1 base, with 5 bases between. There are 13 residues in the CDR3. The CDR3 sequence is CASSLRENTEAFF. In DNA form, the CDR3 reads TGTGCCAGCAGCTTAAGGGAGAACACTGAAGCTTTCTTT.

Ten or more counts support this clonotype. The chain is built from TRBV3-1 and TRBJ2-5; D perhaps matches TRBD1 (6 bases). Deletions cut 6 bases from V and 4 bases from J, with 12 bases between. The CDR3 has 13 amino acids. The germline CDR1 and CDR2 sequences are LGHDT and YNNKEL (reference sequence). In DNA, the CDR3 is TGTGCCAGCAGAACTAGGGGGTCAGAGACCCAGTACTTC. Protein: CASRTRGSETQYF.

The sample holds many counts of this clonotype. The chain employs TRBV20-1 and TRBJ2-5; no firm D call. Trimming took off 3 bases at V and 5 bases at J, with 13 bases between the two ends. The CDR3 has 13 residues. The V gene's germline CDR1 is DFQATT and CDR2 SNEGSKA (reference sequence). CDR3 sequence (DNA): TGCAGTGCTAGTGACCCGACCAGGGAGACCCAGTACTTC. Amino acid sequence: CSASDPTRETQYF.

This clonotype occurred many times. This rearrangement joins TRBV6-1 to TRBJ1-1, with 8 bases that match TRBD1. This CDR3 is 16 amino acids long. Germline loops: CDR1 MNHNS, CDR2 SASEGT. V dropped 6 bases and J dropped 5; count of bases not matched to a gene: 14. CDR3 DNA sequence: TGTGCCAGCAGGAGCGCCGGGACAGGCAGGTGGACTGAAGCTTTCTTT. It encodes CASRSAGTGRWTEAFF.

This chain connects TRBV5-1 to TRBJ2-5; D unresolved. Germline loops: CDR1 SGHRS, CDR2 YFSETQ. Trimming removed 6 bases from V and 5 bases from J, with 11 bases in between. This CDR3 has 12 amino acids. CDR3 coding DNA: TGCGCCAGCAACGAGGTCGGCGAGACCCAGTACTTC. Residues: CASNEVGETQYF.

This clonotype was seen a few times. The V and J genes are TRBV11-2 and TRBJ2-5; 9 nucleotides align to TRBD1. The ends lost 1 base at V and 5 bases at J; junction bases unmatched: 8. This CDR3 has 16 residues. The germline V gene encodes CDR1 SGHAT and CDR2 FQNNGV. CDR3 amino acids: CASSLVGQGRWETQYF. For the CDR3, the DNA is TGTGCCAGCAGCTTAGTGGGACAGGGTCGTTGGGAGACCCAGTACTTC. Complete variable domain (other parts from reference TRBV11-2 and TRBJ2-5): EAGVAQSPRYKIIEKRQSVAFWCNPISGHATLYWYQQILGQGPKLLIQFQNNGVVDDSQLPKDRFSAERLKGVDSTLKIQPAKLEDSAVYLCASSLVGQGRWETQYFGPGTRLLVL.